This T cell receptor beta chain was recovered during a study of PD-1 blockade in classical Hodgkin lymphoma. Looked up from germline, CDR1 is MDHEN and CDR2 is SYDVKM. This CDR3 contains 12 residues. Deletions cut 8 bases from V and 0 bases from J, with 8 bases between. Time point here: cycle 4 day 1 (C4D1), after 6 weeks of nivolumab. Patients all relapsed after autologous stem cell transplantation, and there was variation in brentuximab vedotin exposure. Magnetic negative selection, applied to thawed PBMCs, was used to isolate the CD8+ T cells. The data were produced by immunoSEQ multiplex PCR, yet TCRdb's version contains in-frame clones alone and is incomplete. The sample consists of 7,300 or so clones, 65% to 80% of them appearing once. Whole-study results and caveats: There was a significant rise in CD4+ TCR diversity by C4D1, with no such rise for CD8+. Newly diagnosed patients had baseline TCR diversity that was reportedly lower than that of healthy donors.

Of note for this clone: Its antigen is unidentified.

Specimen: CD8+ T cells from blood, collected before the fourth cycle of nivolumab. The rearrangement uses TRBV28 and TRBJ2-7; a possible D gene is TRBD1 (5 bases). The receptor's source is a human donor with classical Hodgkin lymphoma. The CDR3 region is CASQGFSYEQYF. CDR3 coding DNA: TGTGCCAGCCAGGGTTTCTCCTACGAGCAGTACTTC.